These 20 T cell receptor beta chains originate from one sample sequenced in a study of shared clonotypes between healthy human individuals. Clones were read by immunoSEQ multiplex PCR, and TCRdb kept only the in-frame ones, dropping some. The sample has roughly 890,000 clones; roughly 92% are singletons. Naive CD8 populations comprised CD45RO-negative cells positively selected for CCR7, excluding terminally differentiated effector memory CD45RA+ cells. The sequencing sample was made of naive CD8+ T cells sorted from blood. These receptors were obtained from a young man in good health.

This clone was observed once. This rearrangement joins TRBV27 to TRBJ2-7; no clear D. Germline values: CDR1 MNHEY, CDR2 SMNVEV (reference sequence). This CDR3 region has 14 residues. The V gene lost 3 bases and the J gene lost 7 bases, with 16 bases spanning the gap. The CDR3: CASSFSLSRREQYF. CDR3 sequence (DNA): TGTGCCAGCAGTTTTTCATTGAGTAGGCGGGAGCAGTACTTC.

This clone showed up just once. The chain recombines TRBV5-1 with TRBJ2-7; no firm D call. The germline V gene encodes CDR1 SGHRS and CDR2 YFSETQ. The CDR3 loop spans 14 amino acids. Trimming left V 1 base short and J 4 bases short, with 12 bases between. CDR3 sequence (DNA): TGCGCCAGCAGCTTGCGGCCCTCGCAGTACGAGCAGTACTTC. Protein product: CASSLRPSQYEQYF.

The genes are TRBV27 and TRBJ2-3; 7 bases are a match to TRBD2. With V trimmed by 6 bases and J by 5 bases, 8 bases remained unmatched. The germline V gene encodes CDR1 MNHEY and CDR2 SMNVEV (reference sequence). The CDR3 contains 14 residues. The CDR3 DNA follows: TGTGCCAGCAGCCGGGGGGTGAAGGGAGATACGCAGTATTTT. Amino acids: CASSRGVKGDTQYF.

This chain joins TRBV2 and TRBJ1-4, with a tentative D call TRBD1 (5 bases). Germline V CDR1 and CDR2: SNHLY, FYNNEI. The CDR3 loop spans 11 amino acids. In DNA, the CDR3 is TGTGCGACGGCAGGGACCTCAAGACTGTTTTTT. Its protein is CATAGTSRLFF. Drawing the rest from reference TRBV2 and TRBJ1-4, the complete variable domain is EPEVTQTPSHQVTQMGQEVILRCVPISNHLYFYWYRQILGQKVEFLVSFYNNEISEKSEIFDDQFSVERPDGSNFTLKIRSTKLEDSAMYFCATAGTSRLFFGSGTQLSVL.

A note on this clone: Other DNA sequences from this sample encode an identical CDR3 as well. The rearrangement uses TRBV18 and TRBJ2-7, with D perhaps matching TRBD1 (5 bases). This CDR3 has 14 amino acids. The germline V gene encodes CDR1 KGHSH and CDR2 LQKENI. Trimming took off 2 bases at V and 0 bases at J, with 8 bases between the two ends. This CDR3 reads CASSPGQGSYEQYF. The CDR3 bases are TGTGCCAGCTCACCAGGGCAGGGCTCCTACGAGCAGTACTTC. The whole variable domain, filled in from reference TRBV18 and TRBJ2-7, reads NAGVMQNPRHLVRRRGQEARLRCSPMKGHSHVYWYRQLPEEGLKFMVYLQKENIIDESGMPKERFSAEFPKEGPSILRIQQVVRGDSAAYFCASSPGQGSYEQYFGPGTRLTVT.

The chain recombines TRBV7-9 with TRBJ2-1, with a possible D match to TRBD1 (5 bases). Trimming took off 1 base at V and 7 bases at J, with 8 bases between the two ends. CDR1 and CDR2 (germline): SEHNR, FQNEAQ (reference sequence). The CDR3 extends over 13 amino acids. CDR3 sequence (DNA): TGTGCCAGCAGCTTAGTAGGGGCTAATGAGCAGTTCTTC. This sequence encodes CASSLVGANEQFF.

The V call is TRBV6-6, the J call TRBJ2-5; D uncertain. With 0 bases removed from V and 4 bases from J, the gap between germline ends came to 15 bases. The CDR3 is 16 residues long. Germline CDR1 reads MNHNY; CDR2 reads SVGAGI (reference sequence). The CDR3 loop reads CASSYSINPPGETQYF. CDR3 DNA sequence: TGTGCCAGCAGTTACTCTATCAATCCCCCGGGAGAGACCCAGTACTTC.

The chain is built from TRBV2 and TRBJ2-7; the match to TRBD2 covers 8 bases. The CDR3 runs 14 residues. V was clipped by 10 bases and J by 0 bases; unmatched bases: 8. The germline CDR1 and CDR2 sequences are SNHLY and FYNNEI. As DNA, the CDR3 is TGTGCCATCGGGGGGGGAGTTCGCTCCTACGAGCAGTACTTC. It encodes CAIGGGVRSYEQYF.

The rearrangement links TRBV11-2 to TRBJ1-2; D possibly corresponds to TRBD1 (5 bases). CDR1 is SGHAT, CDR2 FQNNGV, per germline. V was clipped by 1 base and J by 3 bases, with 6 bases between them. The CDR3 is made up of 13 amino acids. CDR3 sequence reads: CASSLARDYGYTF. CDR3 bases: TGTGCCAGCAGCTTAGCCAGGGACTATGGCTACACCTTC.

The chain links TRBV5-1 to TRBJ2-7, with D possibly TRBD2 on 5 matching bases. The germline V gene has CDR1 SGHRS and CDR2 YFSETQ. The germline V and J ends were trimmed by 2 bases and 3 bases, with 9 bases remaining between them. The CDR3 length is 13 residues. DNA for the CDR3: TGCGCCAGCAGCTTCGGAGGAGACTACGAGCAGTACTTC. Encoded protein: CASSFGGDYEQYF.

The rearrangement links TRBV28 to TRBJ2-3; 9 bases match TRBD1. Germline CDR1 MDHEN, CDR2 SYDVKM. This CDR3 is 19 amino acids long. V dropped 5 bases and J dropped 4; count of bases not matched to a gene: 19. CDR3 nucleotides: TGTGCCAGCAGTCCCTCGCTACCCTGGCAGGACAGGGGCTCAGATACGCAGTATTTT. Translating it yields CASSPSLPWQDRGSDTQYF.

As DNA, the CDR3 is TGTGCCAGCAGCGTATGGGGGGCGGTCACAGATACGCAGTATTTT. Translating it yields CASSVWGAVTDTQYF. V is TRBV9 and J is TRBJ2-3; either TRBD1 or TRBD2 may fit D (6 bases each). The germline V and J ends were trimmed by 1 base and 2 bases, with 11 bases remaining between them. The CDR3 contains 15 residues. Germline V CDR1 and CDR2: SGDLS, YYNGEE.

V is TRBV5-4 and J is TRBJ1-2, with no clear D. From germline, CDR1 is SGHNT and CDR2 YYREEE (reference sequence). The CDR3 is 12 amino acids. Deletions cut 5 bases from V and 6 bases from J, with 11 bases between. The CDR3 DNA sequence: TGTGCCAGCAGTATTGTCCCTAATGGCTACACCTTC. This sequence encodes CASSIVPNGYTF.

The chain combines TRBV28 with TRBJ1-1; the D gene is possibly TRBD1 (5 bases). V lost 3 bases and J 4 bases, leaving 18 bases between the germline ends. Germline V lookup: CDR1 MDHEN, CDR2 SYDVKM. This CDR3 comprises 16 residues. DNA of the CDR3: TGTGCCAGCAGTTTGGGGGAAGGGTGGGGAGGCACTGAAGCTTTCTTT. It yields the protein CASSLGEGWGGTEAFF.

The chain employs TRBV27 and TRBJ2-3; the match to TRBD2 covers 9 bases. The CDR3 is made up of 14 amino acids. The V segment lost 5 bases and the J segment 6 bases; nucleotides outside the gene matches: 6. Germline V gene lookup returns CDR1 MNHEY and CDR2 SMNVEV (reference sequence). CDR3 in DNA: TGTGCCAGCAGTACTAGCGGGTGGCTGGATACGCAGTATTTT. It yields the protein CASSTSGWLDTQYF.

The genes are TRBV7-3 and TRBJ2-3; TRBD2 aligns across 7 bases. V lost 4 bases, J lost 3 bases, and 4 bases stayed unmatched. CDR1 is SGHTA, CDR2 FQGTGA, per germline. The CDR3 length is 14 residues. This CDR3 is CASSSGLGTDTQYF. CDR3 sequence (DNA): TGTGCCAGCAGCTCCGGACTAGGTACAGATACGCAGTATTTT.

The chain joins TRBV28 to TRBJ2-2, with D maybe TRBD2 (6 bases). Germline CDR1 is MDHEN and CDR2 is SYDVKM. This CDR3 contains 18 residues. Deletions cut 4 bases from V and 2 bases from J, with 20 bases between. This CDR3 is CASSSLILRGSNTGELFF. CDR3 bases: TGTGCCAGCAGTTCTTTGATACTTCGGGGGTCTAACACCGGGGAGCTGTTTTTT.

The chain has TRBV27 and TRBJ1-2; 7 positions match TRBD1. There are 12 residues in the CDR3. Germline V CDR1 and CDR2: MNHEY, SMNVEV (reference sequence). Trimming at V came to 6 bases and at J to 8 bases, leaving 6 bases not matched to a gene. This CDR3 reads CASRRTGWGYTF. The CDR3 region has the DNA TGTGCCAGCAGAAGGACAGGTTGGGGCTACACCTTC.

This clone has only one observation. The rearrangement joins TRBV5-1 to TRBJ2-7; 11 nucleotides line up with TRBD2. CDR1 and CDR2 (germline): SGHRS, YFSETQ. The CDR3 loop spans 17 amino acids. V was clipped by 4 bases and J by 5 bases; unmatched bases: 14. CDR3 bases: TGCGCCAGCAGCCCGCCTTCTAGCGGGAGGTGGCTACACGAGCAGTACTTC. It translates to CASSPPSSGRWLHEQYF. Full variable domain (remainder filled in from reference TRBV5-1 and TRBJ2-7): KAGVTQTPRYLIKTRGQQVTLSCSPISGHRSVSWYQQTPGQGLQFLFEYFSETQRNKGNFPGRFSGRQFSNSRSEMNVSTLELGDSALYLCASSPPSSGRWLHEQYFGPGTRLTVT.

The V call is TRBV10-3, the J call TRBJ2-1; 11 bases align to TRBD2. The V segment lost 0 bases and the J segment 8 bases; nucleotides outside the gene matches: 0. This CDR3 comprises 14 residues. The germline CDR1 and CDR2 sequences are ENHRY and SYGVKD. The CDR3 nucleotides are TGTGCCATCAGTGAGTCGGGACTAGCGGATGAGCAGTTCTTC. Its translation: CAISESGLADEQFF.